This T cell receptor (beta chain) appears in the sequencing data of a study of glioma-infiltrating T cells. Study-wide results and limits: Above-expected tissue-blood divergence occurred in all gliomas, most in low-grade ones. A blood CDR3 motif signature was depleted in highly divergent patients.

The iRepertoire nested amplicon-rescue multiplex PCR amplified TCR alpha and beta CDR3s from RNA. MiXCR, applied by TCRdb to the multiplex PCR reads, yields one record per CDR3 protein. Among more than 300,000 distinct CDR3 sequences listed, roughly two fifths were seen once. In this sample, this clonotype turned up a few times. Its specificity is unknown. Germline-derived CDR1 and CDR2 are MDHEN and SYDVKM. The germline V and J ends were trimmed by 6 bases and 3 bases, with 16 bases remaining between them. CDR3 size: 15 residues. The chain links TRBV28 to TRBJ2-3; a weak D match, TRBD2 (6 bases). The sequence was obtained from a human donor with low-grade glioma or glioblastoma, undergoing nonglioma brain surgery, or in good health (not recorded which). The specimen was glioma tissue, nonneoplastic brain tissue, or PBMCs (not recorded which). The CDR3 spells CASSRTTLGTDTQYF. Here the CDR3 DNA reads TGTGCCAGCAGCCGGACTACCCTGGGGACAGATACGCAGTATTTT.